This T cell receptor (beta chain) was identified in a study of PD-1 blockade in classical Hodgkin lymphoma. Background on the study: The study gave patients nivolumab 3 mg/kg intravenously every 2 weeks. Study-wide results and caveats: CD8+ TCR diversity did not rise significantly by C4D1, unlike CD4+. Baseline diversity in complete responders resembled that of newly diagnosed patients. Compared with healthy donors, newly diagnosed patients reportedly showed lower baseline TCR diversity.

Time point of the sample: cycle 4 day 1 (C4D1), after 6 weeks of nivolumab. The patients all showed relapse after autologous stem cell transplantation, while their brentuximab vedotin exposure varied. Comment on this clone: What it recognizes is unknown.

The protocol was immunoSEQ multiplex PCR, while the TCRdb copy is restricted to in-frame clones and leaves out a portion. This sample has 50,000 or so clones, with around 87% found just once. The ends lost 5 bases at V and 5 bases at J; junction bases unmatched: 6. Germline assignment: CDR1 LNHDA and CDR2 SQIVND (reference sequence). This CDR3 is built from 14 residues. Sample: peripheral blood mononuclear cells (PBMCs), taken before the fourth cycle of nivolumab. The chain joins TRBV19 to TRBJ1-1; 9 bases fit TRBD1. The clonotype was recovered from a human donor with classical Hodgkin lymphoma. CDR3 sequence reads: CASSLGQGRTEAFF. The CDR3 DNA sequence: TGTGCCAGTAGTCTCGGACAGGGGCGGACTGAAGCTTTCTTT.